The 28 T cell receptor beta chains below were found in one sample sequenced in a study of glioma-infiltrating T cells. Using RNA template, CDR3s of TCR alpha and beta were amplified with iRepertoire arm-PCR. One entry per CDR3 protein results from TCRdb running MiXCR on the multiplex PCR reads. Among roughly 100,000 distinct CDR3 sequences, about 37% were seen once, and the ten largest hold under 40%. What was sequenced was glioma tissue, nonneoplastic brain tissue, or PBMCs (not recorded which). The receptor set was obtained from a human donor with low-grade glioma or glioblastoma, undergoing nonglioma brain surgery, or in good health (not recorded which).

This clonotype was seen only a few times. The chain has TRBV5-1 and TRBJ2-6; no clear D gene. CDR1 SGHRS and CDR2 YFSETQ come from the germline V gene. Trimming took 4 bases from V and 3 from J, leaving 11 bases between them. The CDR3 runs 15 residues. The CDR3 loop is CASSLRSDGANVLTF. As DNA, the CDR3 is TGCGCCAGCAGCCTTCGTTCCGATGGGGCCAACGTCCTGACTTTC.

On this clonotype itself: Just one base apart from a much larger clone, this may be a read error. The chain couples TRBV7-9 to TRBJ2-2; D gene unclear. This CDR3 has 14 amino acids. The V and J ends lost 6 bases and 2 bases respectively, with 10 bases between them. CDR1 is SEHNR, CDR2 FQNEAQ, per germline (reference sequence). The CDR3 bases are TGTGCCAGCAGGTTTGAACTTAACACCGGGGAGCTGTTTTTT. This encodes CASRFELNTGELFF.

Ten or more counts support this clonotype. The rearrangement uses TRBV10-3 and TRBJ2-5, with 13 positions matching TRBD2. V gave up 10 bases and J gave up 1 base; unmatched junction bases: 3. In germline, CDR1 is ENHRY, CDR2 SYGVKD. The CDR3 length is 14 residues. In nucleotides, the CDR3 is TGTGCCAGCGGGACTAGCGGGGCCCAAGAGACCCAGTACTTC. Its translation: CASGTSGAQETQYF.

On this clonotype: A much larger clonotype is one base distant, so this may be a read error. This chain links TRBV19 with TRBJ2-5; D gene ambiguous. Trimming removed 7 bases from V and 9 bases from J, with 12 bases in between. CDR1 and CDR2 (germline): LNHDA, SQIVND (reference sequence). The CDR3 has 11 amino acids. The CDR3 DNA follows: TGTGCCAGTATTACGGGTGAAGCCCAGTACTTC. This translates into CASITGEAQYF. Drawing the rest from reference TRBV19 and TRBJ2-5, the complete variable domain is DGGITQSPKYLFRKEGQNVTLSCEQNLNHDAMYWYRQDPGQGLRLIYYSQIVNDFQKGDIAEGYSVSREKKESFPLTVTSAQKNPTAFYLCASITGEAQYFGPGTRLLVL.

This clonotype was seen ten or more times. This chain uses TRBV20-1 with TRBJ2-1, with 9 nucleotides matching TRBD2. V trimming: 3 bases; J trimming: 8 bases; junction bases outside the gene matches: 11. This CDR3 has 15 residues. Germline V gives CDR1 DFQATT, CDR2 SNEGSKA (reference sequence). CDR3 residues: CSASRSSGVLDEQFF. CDR3 nucleotides: TGCAGTGCTAGCAGGTCTAGCGGGGTACTCGATGAGCAGTTCTTC.

To note about this clonotype: A junction boundary mismatches the germline segment, possibly from a read error. The chain uses TRBV20-1 and TRBJ2-7; D is perhaps TRBD1 or TRBD2 (5 bases each). CDR3 length equals 13 residues. In germline, CDR1 is DFQATT, CDR2 SNEGSKA (reference sequence). The CDR3 sequence is CSAGRTGTYGQYF. The DNA of the CDR3 is TGCAGTGCGGGGCGAACGGGGACCTACGGGCAGTACTTC.

This clonotype was recorded many times. J is TRBJ2-1 and V is TRBV19, with 10 positions matching TRBD2. V was pared by 9 bases and J by 9 bases, with 14 bases of the junction left unmatched. Germline V gene lookup returns CDR1 LNHDA and CDR2 SQIVND (reference sequence). The length of the CDR3 is 15 residues. DNA of the CDR3: TGTGCCAGCAGCAGTCTAGCGGGGGAGCCCGTTGAGCAGTTCTTC. Encoded protein: CASSSLAGEPVEQFF.

The gene calls are TRBV5-1 and TRBJ2-5, with 9 bases aligning to TRBD1. The germline V gene has CDR1 SGHRS and CDR2 YFSETQ. The junction had 4 bases not matched to a gene; V was cut back by 2 bases and J by 2 bases. There are 15 residues in the CDR3. CDR3: CASSLQGAQQETQYF. CDR3 DNA sequence: TGCGCCAGCAGCTTACAGGGGGCGCAACAAGAGACCCAGTACTTC.

In its sample, this clonotype was seen a few times. Compared with germline, one end of the junction differs, possibly owing to a read error. Written as DNA, the CDR3 is TGCGCCAGCAGCTTGGTAGTACACCGGGGAGCTGTTTTT. Amino acid sequence: CASSLVVHRGAVF. The chain uses TRBV5-1 and TRBJ2-2, with D possibly TRBD2 on 5 matching bases. The germline CDR1 and CDR2 sequences are SGHRS and YFSETQ. The CDR3 covers 13 residues.

The chain is built from TRBV20-1 and TRBJ2-7; 7 nucleotides agree with TRBD1. This CDR3 has 12 amino acids. Germline V gene lookup returns CDR1 DFQATT and CDR2 SNEGSKA (reference sequence). The V and J ends lost 1 base and 6 bases, in that order; junction bases with no gene match: 3. The CDR3 sequence: CSARGDRVEQYF. CDR3 DNA: TGCAGTGCTAGAGGCGACAGGGTCGAGCAGTACTTC.

As for this clonotype: This may arise from a read error, as a much more abundant clone is one base away. The chain carries TRBV5-1 and TRBJ2-1, with a tentative D call TRBD2 (6 bases). V dropped 4 bases and J dropped 6 bases, with 17 bases sitting between them. From germline, CDR1 is SGHRS and CDR2 YFSETQ. CDR3 length: 15 amino acids. CDR3: CASSGRLEGVNEQFF. CDR3 nucleotides: TGCGCCAGCAGCGGGAGACTAGAAGGAGTCAATGAGCAGTTCTTC.

The chain carries TRBV24-1 and TRBJ2-7; D gene unclear. CDR1 is KGHDR and CDR2 is SFDVKD in the germline V gene. The V end was cut by 5 bases, the J end by 5 bases, with 18 bases between. The CDR3 has 15 residues. In DNA form, the CDR3 reads TGTGCCACCAGTGCCAGGAAGAGCTCCTACAACGAGCAGTACTTC. This encodes CATSARKSSYNEQYF.

Points on this clonotype: This CDR3 is missing its conserved last phenylalanine or tryptophan, likely due to a read error. The gene calls are TRBV6-2 or TRBV6-3 and TRBJ2-7; D gene ambiguous. CDR3 length: 13 amino acids. Germline values: CDR1 MNHEY, CDR2 SVGEGT. V dropped 6 bases and J dropped 0 bases, with 9 bases sitting between them. CDR3 nucleotide sequence: TGTGCCAGCAGCCTGCCCCCCTCCTACGAGCAGTACCTC. It codes for CASSLPPSYEQYL.

The V call is TRBV28, the J call TRBJ1-2; 8 bases agree with TRBD1. V shed 2 bases, J shed 11 bases, and the junction held 10 bases outside the gene matches. The germline V gene encodes CDR1 MDHEN and CDR2 SYDVKM. CDR3 length: 14 residues. The CDR3 protein is CASSLPRTGNGYTF. DNA for the CDR3: TGTGCCAGCAGTTTACCCCGGACAGGGAACGGATACACCTTC.

The V and J genes are TRBV7-9 and TRBJ1-1, with a possible D match to TRBD1 (5 bases). Trimming removed 3 bases at V and 2 bases at J, with 16 bases between. The CDR3 runs to 16 residues. CDR1 SEHNR and CDR2 FQNEAQ come from the germline V gene (reference sequence). The CDR3 DNA is TGTGCCAGCAGCTTCGGCAGGGCTCTTCGAAACACTGAAGCTTTCTTT. This translates into CASSFGRALRNTEAFF.

This clonotype was counted at least ten times. The chain carries TRBV3-1 and TRBJ2-2; 7 nucleotides match TRBD1. Trimming removed 6 bases from V and 6 bases from J; junction bases left unmatched: 7. The CDR3 spans 14 residues. CDR1 is LGHDT and CDR2 is YNNKEL in the germline V gene (reference sequence). The CDR3, as DNA: TGTGCCAGCAGGCTGATCACAGGGGCCGGGGAGCTGTTTTTT. This codes for CASRLITGAGELFF.

About this clonotype: Mismatch with germline at one junction end may stem from a read error. V usage is TRBV7-2 and J usage is TRBJ1-1; D is unclear. Per germline, CDR1 SGHTA and CDR2 FQGNSA. The CDR3 consists of 12 residues. CDR3 DNA: TGTGGCAGCAGATTACGCATAGATGAAGCTTTCTTC. It encodes CGSRLRIDEAFF.

The count of this clonotype is one. A read error may be the cause here, since a much bigger clone is one base away. The chain has TRBV2 and TRBJ2-2, with no clear D. The CDR3 covers 12 residues. CDR1 SNHLY and CDR2 FYNNEI come from the germline V gene. The CDR3 nucleotides are TGTGCCGCGACGTTCAACACCTGGGAGCTGTTTTTT. This encodes CAATFNTWELFF.

The J gene is TRBJ2-4, the V gene TRBV9; D gene uncertain. CDR3 length equals 15 residues. Trimming removed 3 bases at V and 3 bases at J, with 13 bases between. Germline values: CDR1 SGDLS, CDR2 YYNGEE. CDR3 sequence (DNA): TGTGCCAGCAGCGCAGGAACGGATTACAAAAACATTCAGTACTTC. Amino acid sequence: CASSAGTDYKNIQYF.

Note on this clonotype: At one of its ends the junction is not consistent with the germline gene, which may arise from a read error. J is TRBJ1-5 and V is TRBV7-2, with D possibly being TRBD1 (5 bases). The germline V gene has CDR1 SGHTA and CDR2 FQGNSA. The length of the CDR3 is 12 residues. The CDR3 DNA is TGTGCCAGCAGCCCGGGACTCCAGACCGAGCACTTT. Its protein is CASSPGLQTEHF.

This clonotype was seen many times. V and J are TRBV7-2 and TRBJ2-7; TRBD2 matches 10 bases. This CDR3 comprises 15 residues. From germline, CDR1 is SGHTA and CDR2 FQGNSA. V was clipped by 2 bases and J by 3 bases; unmatched bases: 4. The CDR3 DNA sequence: TGTGCCAGCAGCTTATCTCCTAGCGGGAGCTACGAGCAGTACTTC. Translated, it gives CASSLSPSGSYEQYF.

This clonotype was seen ten or more times. The CDR3 spells CASSHIVQETQYF. The DNA for the CDR3 is TGTGCCAGCAGCCATATCGTACAAGAGACCCAGTACTTC. The rearrangement links TRBV14 to TRBJ2-5; D remains ambiguous. The CDR3 totals 13 residues. The V and J ends lost 3 bases and 2 bases respectively, with 7 bases between them. Per the germline V gene, CDR1 is SGHDN and CDR2 is FVKESK.

This clonotype has at least ten counts. V and J are TRBV27 and TRBJ2-7; perhaps TRBD1 as D (5 bases). The V end was cut by 2 bases, the J end by 2 bases, with 7 bases between. The germline V gene encodes CDR1 MNHEY and CDR2 SMNVEV (reference sequence). The CDR3 loop spans 13 amino acids. The CDR3 loop reads CASSLKGAYEQYF. In DNA, the CDR3 is TGTGCCAGCAGTTTAAAAGGGGCCTACGAGCAGTACTTC.

This chain uses TRBV6-1 with TRBJ2-7; TRBD1 aligns across 11 bases. Germline V lookup: CDR1 MNHNS, CDR2 SASEGT. V shed 8 bases and J 1 base; nucleotides not matched to a gene: 4. The CDR3 totals 14 residues. The CDR3 reads CASLGTGGSYEQYF. The CDR3, as DNA: TGTGCCAGCCTCGGGACAGGGGGATCCTACGAGCAGTACTTC.

This clonotype has ten or more counts. V and J are TRBV28 and TRBJ2-1; D remains unclear. CDR1 is MDHEN and CDR2 is SYDVKM in the germline V gene. The CDR3 is 12 residues long. Trimming stripped 5 bases from V and 12 bases from J, with 14 bases between. The DNA for the CDR3 is TGTGCCAGCAGTAGCCCCGGGCAGCGGCAGTTCTTC. It yields the protein CASSSPGQRQFF.

Concerning this clonotype: One end of the junction varies from germline; a read error may be responsible. The rearrangement uses TRBV2 and TRBJ2-1; TRBD2 aligns across 7 bases. CDR1 and CDR2 (germline): SNHLY, FYNNEI. This CDR3 contains 15 residues. CDR3 in DNA: TGTGCCAGCAGTGACGGAGCGGGGCCCCACAATGGGCAGTTCTTC. The encoded protein is CASSDGAGPHNGQFF.

The rearrangement joins TRBV5-1 to TRBJ2-5; 7 nucleotides match TRBD2. V shed 4 bases, J shed 4 bases, and the junction held 13 bases outside the gene matches. Germline CDR1 is SGHRS and CDR2 is YFSETQ. CDR3 length: 16 amino acids. CDR3: CASSPDARENRETQYF. The CDR3 DNA is TGCGCCAGCAGCCCGGATGCGCGGGAGAACCGAGAGACCCAGTACTTC.

Ten or more counts support this clonotype. V and J are TRBV7-2 and TRBJ2-3; 10 positions match TRBD1. With V trimmed by 6 bases and J by 4 bases, 7 bases remained unmatched. This CDR3 has 15 residues. Germline loops: CDR1 SGHTA, CDR2 FQGNSA. This CDR3 reads CASSEGQGMADTQYF. CDR3 bases: TGTGCCAGCAGTGAGGGACAGGGGATGGCAGATACGCAGTATTTT.